Listed below are T cell receptor beta chains from one sample, sequenced in a study of blood T cell repertoires in COVID-19. The table came from immunoSEQ multiplex PCR; TCRdb's copy has only in-frame clones and leaves some out. The sample lists just over 250,000 clones, roughly 86% occurring once. The material sequenced was peripheral blood. All receptors come from a woman aged 50 to 65 with acute or convalescent COVID-19. Both conserved end residues are part of each CDR3. A D gene is named only where the DNA matches it firmly. Some rows have no size entry. The others give once, few or many, or a class for an expanded clone.

j_call: TRBJ2-5
clone_size: -
v_call: TRBV5-4
d_call: -
cdr3_aa: CASSQEGARRRETQYF
cdr3_nt: TGTGCCAGCAGCCAAGAAGGGGCCCGGAGAAGAGAGACCCAGTACTTC

j_call: TRBJ1-4
clone_size: -
v_call: TRBV6-2/TRBV6-3
d_call: TRBD1
cdr3_aa: CASSPRQGRWGEKLFF
cdr3_nt: TGTGCCAGCAGTCCCCGACAGGGCCGATGGGGTGAAAAACTGTTTTTT

j_call: TRBJ1-1
clone_size: -
v_call: TRBV5-1
d_call: -
cdr3_aa: CASSLGTNTEAFF
cdr3_nt: TGCGCCAGCAGCTTGGGGACAAACACTGAAGCTTTCTTT

j_call: TRBJ1-1
clone_size: -
v_call: TRBV3-1/TRBV3-2
d_call: -
cdr3_aa: CASSPWESKGTEAFF
cdr3_nt: TGTGCCAGCAGCCCATGGGAGAGCAAGGGCACTGAAGCTTTCTTT

j_call: TRBJ1-2
clone_size: -
v_call: TRBV3-1/TRBV3-2
d_call: TRBD1
cdr3_aa: CASSQIQGGGYTF
cdr3_nt: TGTGCCAGCAGCCAAATACAGGGGGGTGGCTACACCTTC

j_call: TRBJ2-7
clone_size: -
v_call: TRBV20-1
d_call: -
cdr3_aa: CSASSNYEQYF
cdr3_nt: TGCAGTGCTTCAAGCAATTACGAGCAGTACTTC

j_call: TRBJ2-7
clone_size: -
v_call: TRBV2
d_call: TRBD1
cdr3_aa: CASKVQGVYEQYF
cdr3_nt: TGTGCCAGCAAGGTACAGGGGGTCTACGAGCAGTACTTC

j_call: TRBJ2-5
clone_size: -
v_call: TRBV6-5
d_call: TRBD1
cdr3_aa: CASRRDSTQTQYF
cdr3_nt: TGTGCCAGCCGCCGGGACAGCACCCAGACCCAGTACTTC

j_call: TRBJ1-2
clone_size: few
v_call: TRBV4-1
d_call: TRBD1
cdr3_aa: CASSPAPGQGRDNYGYTF
cdr3_nt: TGCGCCAGCAGCCCTGCCCCGGGACAGGGCCGGGATAACTATGGCTACACCTTC

j_call: TRBJ2-2
clone_size: -
v_call: TRBV5-1
d_call: TRBD2
cdr3_aa: CASSRTSGRGTGELFF
cdr3_nt: TGCGCCAGCAGCCGGACTAGCGGGAGGGGAACCGGGGAGCTGTTTTTT

j_call: TRBJ2-7
clone_size: -
v_call: TRBV6-2/TRBV6-3
d_call: TRBD2
cdr3_aa: CASSPTSGRDYEQYF
cdr3_nt: TGTGCCAGCAGTCCAACTAGCGGGAGAGACTACGAGCAGTACTTC

j_call: TRBJ1-2
clone_size: once
v_call: TRBV6-1
d_call: -
cdr3_aa: CASSDRRGAGYTF
cdr3_nt: TGTGCCAGCAGTGATCGTCGGGGGGCTGGCTACACCTTC

j_call: TRBJ1-2
clone_size: -
v_call: TRBV4-2
d_call: TRBD1
cdr3_aa: CASSQETRGLSGYTF
cdr3_nt: TGTGCCAGCAGCCAAGAGACCAGGGGGCTAAGTGGCTACACCTTC

j_call: TRBJ2-6
clone_size: -
v_call: TRBV5-1
d_call: -
cdr3_aa: CASSPFGQTTGANVLTF
cdr3_nt: TGCGCCAGCAGCCCTTTCGGACAGACTACCGGGGCCAACGTCCTGACTTTC

j_call: TRBJ2-1
clone_size: -
v_call: TRBV2
d_call: TRBD2
cdr3_aa: CASGLAGVNEQFF
cdr3_nt: TGTGCCTCAGGGCTAGCGGGAGTCAATGAGCAGTTCTTC

j_call: TRBJ1-2
clone_size: -
v_call: TRBV5-1
d_call: -
cdr3_aa: CASSRDGGLDGYTF
cdr3_nt: TGCGCCAGCAGCCGGGACGGGGGGTTGGATGGCTACACCTTC

j_call: TRBJ2-7
clone_size: -
v_call: TRBV20-1
d_call: -
cdr3_aa: CSAYRVGEQYF
cdr3_nt: TGCAGTGCTTACAGGGTTGGGGAGCAGTACTTC

j_call: TRBJ2-7
clone_size: -
v_call: TRBV28
d_call: TRBD2
cdr3_aa: CASSSGGGGHYEQYF
cdr3_nt: TGTGCCAGCAGCTCTGGCGGGGGAGGGCACTACGAGCAGTACTTC

j_call: TRBJ1-3
clone_size: once
v_call: TRBV18
d_call: -
cdr3_aa: CASSPPGGNTIYF
cdr3_nt: TGTGCCAGCTCACCACCGGGCGGAAACACCATATATTTT

j_call: TRBJ2-4
clone_size: -
v_call: TRBV5-1
d_call: TRBD2
cdr3_aa: CASSYGTSVAKNIQYF
cdr3_nt: TGCGCCAGCAGCTATGGGACTAGCGTTGCCAAAAACATTCAGTACTTC

j_call: TRBJ1-1
clone_size: -
v_call: TRBV6-1
d_call: -
cdr3_aa: CASSDPGGPEAFF
cdr3_nt: TGTGCCAGCAGTGACCCAGGAGGGCCTGAAGCTTTCTTT

j_call: TRBJ2-5
clone_size: -
v_call: TRBV11-3
d_call: -
cdr3_aa: CASSPGQHQETQYF
cdr3_nt: TGTGCCAGCAGCCCGGGACAACACCAAGAGACCCAGTACTTC

j_call: TRBJ2-2
clone_size: -
v_call: TRBV5-4
d_call: TRBD1
cdr3_aa: CASSRDRESGELFF
cdr3_nt: TGTGCCAGCAGCCGGGACAGGGAATCCGGGGAGCTGTTTTTT

j_call: TRBJ2-1
clone_size: -
v_call: TRBV15
d_call: TRBD2
cdr3_aa: CATSRGGLAGGNNEQFF
cdr3_nt: TGTGCCACCAGCAGAGGGGGACTAGCGGGAGGGAACAATGAGCAGTTCTTC

j_call: TRBJ1-2
clone_size: -
v_call: TRBV15
d_call: TRBD1
cdr3_aa: CATSRVGRGPYGYTF
cdr3_nt: TGTGCCACCAGCAGAGTCGGCAGGGGGCCCTATGGCTACACCTTC

j_call: TRBJ2-3
clone_size: -
v_call: TRBV24-1
d_call: TRBD1
cdr3_aa: CATSDNRGRSADTQYF
cdr3_nt: TGTGCCACCAGTGATAACAGGGGGCGCAGCGCAGATACGCAGTATTTT

j_call: TRBJ2-1
clone_size: -
v_call: TRBV6-1
d_call: TRBD2
cdr3_aa: CASSEASGGGLGQFF
cdr3_nt: TGTGCCAGCAGTGAAGCTAGCGGGGGAGGGCTGGGGCAGTTCTTC

j_call: TRBJ1-2
clone_size: -
v_call: TRBV3-1/TRBV3-2
d_call: TRBD1
cdr3_aa: CASSQDLKGARSGYTF
cdr3_nt: TGTGCCAGCAGCCAAGATCTTAAGGGGGCGCGATCTGGCTACACCTTC

j_call: TRBJ2-5
clone_size: -
v_call: TRBV7-3
d_call: TRBD1
cdr3_aa: CASSRGAGQGETQYF
cdr3_nt: TGTGCCAGCAGCCGCGGCGCGGGACAGGGGGAGACCCAGTACTTC

j_call: TRBJ2-3
clone_size: -
v_call: TRBV18
d_call: -
cdr3_aa: CASSPTLMSVSDTQYF
cdr3_nt: TGTGCCAGCTCACCGACCCTGATGAGCGTCTCAGATACGCAGTATTTT

j_call: TRBJ2-5
clone_size: -
v_call: TRBV6-2/TRBV6-3
d_call: -
cdr3_aa: CASSYKGHGQETQYF
cdr3_nt: TGTGCCAGCAGTTACAAGGGACACGGCCAAGAGACCCAGTACTTC

j_call: TRBJ2-2
clone_size: -
v_call: TRBV19
d_call: -
cdr3_aa: CASSIGGANTGELFF
cdr3_nt: TGTGCCAGTAGTATCGGCGGAGCGAACACCGGGGAGCTGTTTTTT

j_call: TRBJ2-7
clone_size: -
v_call: TRBV11-2
d_call: TRBD1
cdr3_aa: CASSWPGQGVEQYF
cdr3_nt: TGTGCCAGCAGCTGGCCGGGACAGGGGGTTGAGCAGTACTTC

j_call: TRBJ1-1
clone_size: -
v_call: TRBV12-5
d_call: -
cdr3_aa: CASGYTGTLLGDTEAFF
cdr3_nt: TGTGCTAGTGGATATACCGGGACACTCCTCGGGGACACTGAAGCTTTCTTT

j_call: TRBJ2-1
clone_size: -
v_call: TRBV2
d_call: TRBD1
cdr3_aa: CASSPDRDNEQFF
cdr3_nt: TGTGCCAGCAGCCCGGACAGGGACAATGAGCAGTTCTTC

j_call: TRBJ2-2
clone_size: -
v_call: TRBV11-2
d_call: -
cdr3_aa: CASSLVRDSANTGELFF
cdr3_nt: TGTGCCAGCAGCTTAGTCCGGGACTCCGCCAACACCGGGGAGCTGTTTTTT